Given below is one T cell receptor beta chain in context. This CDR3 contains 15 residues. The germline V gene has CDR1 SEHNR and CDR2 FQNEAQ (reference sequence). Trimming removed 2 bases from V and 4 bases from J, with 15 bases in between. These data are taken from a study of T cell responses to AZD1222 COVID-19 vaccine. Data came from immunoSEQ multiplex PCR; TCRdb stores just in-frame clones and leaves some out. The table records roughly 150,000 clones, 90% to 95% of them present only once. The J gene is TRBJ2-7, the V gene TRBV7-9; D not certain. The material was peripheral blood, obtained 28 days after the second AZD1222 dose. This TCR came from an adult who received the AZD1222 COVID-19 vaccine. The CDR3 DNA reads TGTGCCAGCAGCTTAACATCCACAGCTATTTACGAGCAGTACTTC. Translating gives CASSLTSTAIYEQYF. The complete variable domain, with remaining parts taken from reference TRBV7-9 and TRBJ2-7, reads DTGVSQNPRHKITKRGQNVTFRCDPISEHNRLYWYRQTLGQGPEFLTYFQNEAQLEKSRLLSDRFSAERPKGSFSTLEIQRTEQGDSAMYLCASSLTSTAIYEQYFGPGTRLTVT.